Presented here are 2 T cell receptor beta chains from one specimen sequenced in a study of control samples from healthy donors and cancer patients. TCRdb's table, derived via immunoSEQ multiplex PCR, lists solely in-frame clones and lacks some. Of 15,000 to 18,000 clones listed, approximately 87% were seen once; the top ten hold roughly 11%. The sample comprised PBMCs. Source of these receptors: a woman between 70 and 85 years old with colorectal cancer.

The CDR3 DNA follows: TGTGCCAGCAGTGAATCGAACCCTGAAAAACTGTTTTTT. This gives the protein CASSESNPEKLFF. J is TRBJ1-4 and V is TRBV6-1, with unresolved D. Germline V gives CDR1 MNHNS, CDR2 SASEGT. The CDR3 contains 13 residues. Trimming took 2 bases from V and 7 from J, leaving 8 bases between them.

The rearrangement uses TRBV5-4 and TRBJ2-3; TRBD2 agrees at 7 bases. Germline V gives CDR1 SGHNT, CDR2 YYREEE (reference sequence). CDR3 length equals 19 residues. V trimming: 3 bases; J trimming: 3 bases; junction bases outside the gene matches: 19. The CDR3 nucleotides are TGTGCCAGCAGCTCGTCGGGGGGAGTGGGGAGGAAGAGTACAGATACGCAGTATTTT. Its protein product is CASSSSGGVGRKSTDTQYF. Based on the CDR3 plus reference TRBV5-4 and TRBJ2-3, the full variable domain is ETGVTQSPTHLIKTRGQQVTLRCSSQSGHNTVSWYQQALGQGPQFIFQYYREEENGRGNFPPRFSGLQFPNYSSELNVNALELDDSALYLCASSSSGGVGRKSTDTQYFGPGTRLTVL.